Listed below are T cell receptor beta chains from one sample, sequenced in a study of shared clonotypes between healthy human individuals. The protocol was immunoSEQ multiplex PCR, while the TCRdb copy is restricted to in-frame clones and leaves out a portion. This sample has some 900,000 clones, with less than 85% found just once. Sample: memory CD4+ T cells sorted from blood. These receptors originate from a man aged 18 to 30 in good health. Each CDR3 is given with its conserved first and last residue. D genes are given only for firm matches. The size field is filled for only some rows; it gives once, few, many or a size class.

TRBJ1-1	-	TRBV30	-	CAWEKQGVEAFF	TGTGCCTGGGAGAAACAGGGTGTTGAAGCTTTCTTT
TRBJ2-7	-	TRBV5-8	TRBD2	CASSLGSGGSYEQYF	TGTGCCAGCAGCTTGGGATCGGGAGGGTCCTACGAGCAGTACTTC
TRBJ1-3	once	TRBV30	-	CAWSVQISGNTIYF	TGTGCCTGGAGTGTCCAGATCTCTGGAAACACCATATATTTT
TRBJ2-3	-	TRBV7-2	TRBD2	CASSRIGTSADTQYF	TGTGCCAGCAGCCGAATCGGGACTAGCGCAGATACGCAGTATTTT
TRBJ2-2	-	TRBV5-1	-	CASSFTQPGNGELFF	TGCGCCAGCAGCTTTACCCAACCAGGGAACGGGGAGCTGTTTTTT
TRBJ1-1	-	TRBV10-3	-	CAISESGLGQNTEAFF	TGTGCCATCAGTGAGTCGGGATTGGGCCAGAACACTGAAGCTTTCTTT
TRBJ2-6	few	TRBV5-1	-	CASSPATGPGANVLTF	TGCGCCAGCAGCCCTGCAACGGGACCCGGGGCCAACGTCCTGACTTTC
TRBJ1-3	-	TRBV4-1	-	CASSQGTLKGLSGNTIYF	TGCGCCAGCAGCCAAGGGACACTAAAGGGGCTATCTGGAAACACCATATATTTT
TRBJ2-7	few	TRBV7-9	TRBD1	CASSPGTGAGEQYF	TGTGCCAGCAGCCCCGGGACAGGGGCCGGCGAGCAGTACTTC
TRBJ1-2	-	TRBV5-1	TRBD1	CASSLQGAYGYTF	TGCGCCAGCAGCTTGCAGGGGGCCTATGGCTACACCTTC
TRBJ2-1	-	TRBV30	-	CAWSVQVSNEQFF	TGTGCCTGGAGTGTACAGGTTAGCAATGAGCAGTTCTTC
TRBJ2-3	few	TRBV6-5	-	CASSYDPFLTDTQYF	TGTGCCAGCAGTTACGACCCCTTCCTCACAGATACGCAGTATTTT
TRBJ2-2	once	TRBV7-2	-	CASSERTATTGELFF	TGTGCCAGCAGCGAACGGACAGCTACCACCGGGGAGCTGTTTTTT
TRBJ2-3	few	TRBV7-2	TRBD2	CASSPTYGRGTDTQYF	TGTGCCAGCAGCCCGACCTACGGGCGGGGGACAGATACGCAGTATTTT
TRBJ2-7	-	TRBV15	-	CATSRDLGNYEQYF	TGTGCCACCAGCAGAGATTTGGGGAACTACGAGCAGTACTTC
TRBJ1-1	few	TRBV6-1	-	CASSEPGNRAFF	TGTGCCAGCAGTGAACCAGGGAATCGGGCTTTCTTT
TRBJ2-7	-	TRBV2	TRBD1	CASRFHAGTGLYF	TGTGCCAGCAGATTTCACGCCGGGACAGGGTTGTACTTC
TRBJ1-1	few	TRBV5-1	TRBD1	CASSLEGQGRATEAFF	TGCGCCAGCAGCTTGGAGGGACAGGGGCGGGCGACTGAAGCTTTCTTT
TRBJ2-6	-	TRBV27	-	CASSWGLADSGANVLTF	TGTGCCAGCAGTTGGGGGCTAGCGGACTCTGGGGCCAACGTCCTGACTTTC
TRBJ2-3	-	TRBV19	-	CASSKSGGGTDTQYF	TGTGCCAGTAGCAAGAGCGGAGGGGGCACAGATACGCAGTATTTT
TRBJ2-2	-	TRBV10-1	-	CASSPVWAGELFF	TGCGCCAGCAGTCCCGTATGGGCCGGGGAGCTGTTTTTT
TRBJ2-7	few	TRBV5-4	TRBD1	CASSARAGQGTHEQYF	TGTGCCAGCAGCGCTCGGGCGGGACAGGGGACCCACGAGCAGTACTTC
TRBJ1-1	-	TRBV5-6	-	CASSFSGRPEAFF	TGTGCCAGCAGCTTCTCGGGACGCCCTGAAGCTTTCTTT
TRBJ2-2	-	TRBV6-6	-	CASSLRMTGELFF	TGTGCCAGCAGCCTAAGAATGACCGGGGAGCTGTTTTTT
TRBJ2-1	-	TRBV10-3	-	CAITPKSNNEQFF	TGTGCCATCACCCCGAAATCGAACAATGAGCAGTTCTTC
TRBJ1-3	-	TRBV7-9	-	CASSRGASGNTIYF	TGTGCCAGCAGCCGGGGGGCATCGGGAAACACCATATATTTT
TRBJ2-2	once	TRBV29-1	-	CSVDETGELFF	TGCAGCGTCGATGAGACCGGGGAGCTGTTTTTT
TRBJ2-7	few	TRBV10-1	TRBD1	CASSESYGQAEQYF	TGCGCCAGCAGTGAGTCTTATGGACAGGCCGAGCAGTACTTC
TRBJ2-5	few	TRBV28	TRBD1	CASSVIPPGRQGVMETQYF	TGTGCCAGCAGTGTTATTCCCCCCGGAAGACAGGGGGTTATGGAGACCCAGTACTTC
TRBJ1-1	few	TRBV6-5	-	CASRRETEAFF	TGTGCCAGCAGGCGAGAAACAGAAGCTTTCTTT
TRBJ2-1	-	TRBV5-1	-	CASSLGQARDYNEQFF	TGCGCCAGCAGCTTGGGACAGGCAAGGGACTACAATGAGCAGTTCTTC
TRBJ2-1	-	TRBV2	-	CASRQVSNEQFF	TGTGCCAGCAGACAGGTTTCCAATGAGCAGTTCTTC
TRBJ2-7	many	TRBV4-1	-	CASSQGFRGISYEQYF	TGCGCCAGCAGCCAAGGGTTTCGAGGGATCTCCTACGAGCAGTACTTC
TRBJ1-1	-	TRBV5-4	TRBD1	CASSAQGAGTEAFF	TGTGCCAGCAGCGCTCAGGGGGCAGGCACTGAAGCTTTCTTT
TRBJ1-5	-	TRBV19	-	CASSVTGSNQPQHF	TGTGCCAGTAGCGTGACAGGTAGTAATCAGCCCCAGCATTTT
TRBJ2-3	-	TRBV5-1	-	CASSNWGASTDTQYF	TGCGCCAGCAGCAACTGGGGGGCAAGCACAGATACGCAGTATTTT
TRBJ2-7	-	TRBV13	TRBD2	CASSLIGPLGGGGEQYF	TGTGCCAGCAGCTTAATCGGCCCACTGGGCGGGGGAGGTGAGCAGTACTTC
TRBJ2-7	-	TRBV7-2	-	CASSLSSFYEQYF	TGTGCCAGCAGCCTCTCTAGTTTCTACGAGCAGTACTTC
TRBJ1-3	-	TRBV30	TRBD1	CAWRTGGSGNTIYF	TGTGCCTGGAGGACAGGGGGCTCTGGAAACACCATATATTTT
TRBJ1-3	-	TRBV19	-	CASSIPTGRAGNTIYF	TGTGCCAGTAGTATCCCCACAGGGCGGGCTGGAAACACCATATATTTT
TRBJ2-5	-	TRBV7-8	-	CASSLGTTKETQYF	TGTGCCAGCAGCTTAGGGACTACAAAAGAGACCCAGTACTTC
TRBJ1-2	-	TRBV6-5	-	CASSSGQGPIYGYTF	TGTGCCAGCAGTTCCGGACAAGGCCCCATCTATGGCTACACCTTC
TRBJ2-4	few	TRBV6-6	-	CASTQSIIQYF	TGTGCCAGCACACAGTCGATTATTCAGTACTTC
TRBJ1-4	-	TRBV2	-	CASRQTTNEKLFF	TGTGCCAGCAGACAGACAACTAATGAAAAACTGTTTTTT
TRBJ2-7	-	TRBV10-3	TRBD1	CAISSGQGAYEQYF	TGTGCCATCAGTTCCGGACAGGGGGCCTACGAGCAGTACTTC
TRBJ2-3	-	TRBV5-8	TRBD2	CASSLGTSARTDTQYF	TGTGCCAGCAGCTTAGGGACTAGCGCAAGGACAGATACGCAGTATTTT
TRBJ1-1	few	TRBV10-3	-	CAISELGATAFF	TGTGCCATCAGTGAGTTGGGGGCGACAGCTTTCTTT
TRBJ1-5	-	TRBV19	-	CASSIARGGGNQPQHF	TGTGCCAGTAGTATAGCTAGGGGAGGGGGCAATCAGCCCCAGCATTTT
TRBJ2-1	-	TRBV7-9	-	CASSLGVAFSYNEQFF	TGTGCCAGCAGCTTAGGGGTAGCGTTTTCCTACAATGAGCAGTTCTTC
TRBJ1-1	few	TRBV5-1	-	CASSLAQGSMNTEAFF	TGCGCCAGCAGCTTGGCGCAGGGGAGCATGAACACTGAAGCTTTCTTT
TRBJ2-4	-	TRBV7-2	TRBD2	CASRGGRGKNIQYF	TGTGCCAGCAGGGGCGGGAGGGGGAAAAACATTCAGTACTTC
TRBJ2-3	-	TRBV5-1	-	CASGYTGADTQYF	TGCGCCAGCGGATATACAGGAGCAGATACGCAGTATTTT
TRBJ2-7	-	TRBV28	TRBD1	CASRTGGFYEQYF	TGTGCCAGCAGGACAGGGGGATTCTACGAGCAGTACTTC
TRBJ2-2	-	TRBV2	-	CASSSDYGELFF	TGTGCCAGCAGTAGCGACTACGGGGAGCTGTTTTTT
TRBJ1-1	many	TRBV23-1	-	CASSQTCGEAFF	TGCGCCAGCAGTCAAACGTGCGGTGAAGCTTTCTTT
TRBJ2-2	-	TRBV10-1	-	CASQDRAPGGELFF	TGCGCCAGCCAGGACCGGGCCCCCGGAGGGGAGCTGTTTTTT
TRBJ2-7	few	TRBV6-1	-	CASTLTRGPYEQYF	TGTGCCAGCACCTTGACACGGGGGCCCTACGAGCAGTACTTC
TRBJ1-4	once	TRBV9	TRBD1	CASSVGGTGNEKLFF	TGTGCCAGCAGCGTAGGGGGGACAGGAAATGAAAAACTGTTTTTT